The 26 T cell receptor beta chains presented below share a single source sample, sequenced in a study of T cell responses to AZD1222 COVID-19 vaccine. Assay: immunoSEQ multiplex PCR; the TCRdb copy retains only in-frame clones and omits some. This sample has 80,000 to 100,000 clones, with around 88% found just once. The specimen was peripheral blood, collected on day 0 of AZD1222 vaccination. These receptors originate from an adult in good health.

This chain links TRBV7-2 with TRBJ2-7, with TRBD1 as a possible D gene (6 bases). Trimming cost V 2 bases and J 5 bases, with 10 bases left between them. This CDR3 has 13 amino acids. Per the germline V gene, CDR1 is SGHTA and CDR2 is FQGNSA. CDR3 DNA: TGTGCCAGCAGCTTACAGGGGTCCCACGAGCAGTACTTC. Its protein is CASSLQGSHEQYF.

The chain links TRBV6-2 or TRBV6-3 to TRBJ2-6; TRBD1 matches 7 bases. With 3 bases clipped from V and 4 bases from J, the junction kept 3 bases outside the gene matches. The CDR3 totals 15 residues. Germline V gives CDR1 MNHEY, CDR2 SVGEGT. The CDR3 DNA reads as TGTGCCAGCAGTTATCGGGGACAGGGGGCCAACGTCCTGACTTTC. This gives the protein CASSYRGQGANVLTF.

This rearrangement joins TRBV5-1 to TRBJ2-5, with 7 bases fitting TRBD1. Germline V gene sequence: CDR1 SGHRS, CDR2 YFSETQ. V trimming: 3 bases; J trimming: 3 bases; junction bases outside the gene matches: 8. The CDR3 length is 15 residues. CDR3: CASSSRPGTEETQYF. The CDR3 DNA reads TGCGCCAGCAGCTCAAGACCCGGGACAGAAGAGACCCAGTACTTC. The full variable domain, in which reference TRBV5-1 and TRBJ2-5 provide the parts outside the CDR3, is KAGVTQTPRYLIKTRGQQVTLSCSPISGHRSVSWYQQTPGQGLQFLFEYFSETQRNKGNFPGRFSGRQFSNSRSEMNVSTLELGDSALYLCASSSRPGTEETQYFGPGTRLLVL.

The chain has TRBV5-1 and TRBJ1-5; D gene uncertain. Trimming took 0 bases from V and 10 from J, leaving 17 bases between them. The CDR3 is 15 residues long. CDR1 and CDR2 (germline): SGHRS, YFSETQ. The CDR3 spells CASSLAGLGRSPQHF. In nucleotides, the CDR3 is TGCGCCAGCAGCTTGGCCGGTTTGGGCCGCTCTCCCCAGCATTTT.

The chain is built from TRBV5-1 and TRBJ2-4; 8 nucleotides agree with TRBD2. There are 16 residues in the CDR3. Per germline, CDR1 SGHRS and CDR2 YFSETQ. V lost 1 base, J lost 1 base, and 4 bases stayed unmatched. The CDR3 DNA follows: TGCGCCAGCAGCTTGCGGGGGGGCGAGGCCAAAAACATTCAGTACTTC. Encoded protein: CASSLRGGEAKNIQYF.

The chain is built from TRBV12-3 or TRBV12-4 and TRBJ1-4; D call uncertain. V was shortened by 6 bases and J by 5 bases, with 10 bases between the two germline ends. There are 13 residues in the CDR3. This chain's CDR3 is CASRRSPNEKLFF. The DNA of the CDR3 is TGTGCCAGCAGGCGATCACCCAATGAAAAACTGTTTTTT.

The V call is TRBV4-3, the J call TRBJ1-2; maybe TRBD1 (5 bases). Trimming pared 1 base from V and 6 bases from J, leaving 12 bases between. This CDR3 is built from 14 residues. Germline-derived CDR1 and CDR2 are LGHNA and YSLEER. The CDR3 region is CASSQVGQGHGYTF. CDR3 bases: TGCGCCAGCAGCCAAGTGGGGCAGGGCCATGGCTACACCTTC.

Remarks on this clone: The junction differs from germline at one of its ends, possibly a read error. The chain recombines TRBV6-5 with TRBJ2-7; TRBD1 might be the D (5 bases). CDR3 length: 13 residues. CDR1 MNHEY and CDR2 SVGAGI come from the germline V gene. CDR3 nucleotides: TGTGCCAGCAGTTACTCAGGAAAGGACACGGGCCACTTC. Protein: CASSYSGKDTGHF.

The chain couples TRBV7-8 to TRBJ1-5; D not certain. The CDR3 contains 15 residues. Trimming removed 5 bases from V and 4 bases from J, with 15 bases in between. Germline loops: CDR1 SGHVS, CDR2 FQNEAQ. DNA of the CDR3: TGTGCCAGCAGCCTTTTCGGGCCCCTGAATCAGCCCCAGCATTTT. Protein sequence: CASSLFGPLNQPQHF.

V gene TRBV30 combines with J gene TRBJ1-1, with a possible D match to TRBD1 (5 bases). The CDR3 is 14 residues long. Trimming removed 1 base at V and 1 base at J, with 10 bases between. Germline values: CDR1 GTSNPN, CDR2 SVGIG (reference sequence). The chain's CDR3 is CAWSGGVKNTEAFF. CDR3 DNA: TGTGCCTGGAGTGGGGGGGTTAAGAACACTGAAGCTTTCTTT.

The chain uses TRBV11-2 and TRBJ1-2, with TRBD1 matching 12 bases. Germline V gives CDR1 SGHAT, CDR2 FQNNGV. Unmatched junction bases numbered 7, after V lost 5 bases and J lost 6 bases. CDR3 length: 15 amino acids. The CDR3 protein is CASSPYGTGGNGYTF. The CDR3 DNA sequence: TGTGCCAGCAGCCCATACGGGACAGGGGGCAATGGCTACACCTTC.

The chain uses TRBV28 and TRBJ2-7; D is possibly TRBD1 (5 bases). This CDR3 spans 15 amino acids. Trimming removed 6 bases from V and 3 bases from J, with 18 bases in between. Germline V gene sequence: CDR1 MDHEN, CDR2 SYDVKM. In DNA form, the CDR3 reads TGTGCCAGCAGCGCTCCAGGGTCCAATATCTACGAGCAGTACTTC. Translation: CASSAPGSNIYEQYF.

The chain combines TRBV6-1 with TRBJ1-6; D gene uncertain. The CDR3 is made up of 14 amino acids. The germline V and J ends were trimmed by 3 bases and 11 bases, with 14 bases remaining between them. Germline-derived CDR1 and CDR2 are MNHNS and SASEGT. CDR3 DNA: TGTGCCAGCAGTGACGAAAGCACCTCGGCACCCCTCCACTTT. Translated: CASSDESTSAPLHF.

This chain uses TRBV4-2 with TRBJ2-7; D ambiguous. V lost 1 base to trimming and J lost 1 base, with 11 bases between them. Germline lookup yields CDR1 LGHNA and CDR2 YNFKEQ. CDR3 size: 15 residues. CDR3 sequence (DNA): TGTGCCAGCAGCCAAGGGTCAGGTCTTTCCTACGAGCAGTACTTC. Its translation: CASSQGSGLSYEQYF.

Written as DNA, the CDR3 is TGCGCCAGCAGCCAAGGTGACTCGGGGATGGCTGAAAAACTGTTTTTT. It encodes CASSQGDSGMAEKLFF. The chain has TRBV4-3 and TRBJ1-4; D uncertain. V was cut by 1 base and J by 7 bases, with 16 bases left in between. The CDR3 is 16 amino acids. Germline V gives CDR1 LGHNA, CDR2 YSLEER.

This chain connects TRBV6-5 to TRBJ1-5; tentatively, D is TRBD1 (5 bases). The ends were cut back, 4 bases at V and 2 bases at J, with 9 bases in the middle. The length of the CDR3 is 14 residues. Germline V CDR1 and CDR2: MNHEY, SVGAGI. The CDR3 DNA reads as TGTGCCAGCAGTTCATCCAGGGGCAATCAGCCCCAGCATTTT. Translated, it gives CASSSSRGNQPQHF.

CDR3 sequence reads: CASSAGDNSPLHF. Here the CDR3 DNA reads TGTGCCAGCAGTGCGGGGGATAATTCACCCCTCCACTTT. The chain has TRBV6-4 and TRBJ1-6; a possible D gene is TRBD1 (5 bases). V dropped 4 bases and J dropped 5 bases, with 6 bases sitting between them. The CDR3 loop spans 13 amino acids. Germline CDR1 reads MRHNA; CDR2 reads SNTAGT.

The chain employs TRBV7-6 and TRBJ1-2; 9 bases map to TRBD1. The CDR3 spans 16 residues. Germline-derived CDR1 and CDR2 are SGHVS and FNYEAQ. The trim removed 4 bases at V and 1 base at J, leaving 7 bases unmatched. The CDR3: CASSSPGQGLNYGYTF. CDR3 DNA: TGTGCCAGCAGCTCCCCGGGACAGGGTCTTAACTATGGCTACACCTTC.

The chain links TRBV6-1 to TRBJ2-3, with D possibly TRBD2 on 5 matching bases. The CDR3 length is 14 residues. Germline values: CDR1 MNHNS, CDR2 SASEGT. Trimming took off 7 bases at V and 4 bases at J, with 15 bases between the two ends. The CDR3 loop is CASKVQAGPDTQYF. CDR3 nucleotides: TGTGCCAGCAAAGTTCAGGCGGGCCCAGATACGCAGTATTTT.

V usage is TRBV18 and J usage is TRBJ2-1, with TRBD2 matching over 9 bases. J gave up 2 bases and V 2 bases, and 4 bases lay outside the gene matches. CDR1 and CDR2 (germline): KGHSH, LQKENI. The CDR3 is 16 residues long. The CDR3 region has the DNA TGTGCCAGCTCACCAGAAGCGGGAGGAACCTACAATGAGCAGTTCTTC. Translated: CASSPEAGGTYNEQFF.

The rearrangement links TRBV19 to TRBJ1-1; 12 bases map to TRBD1. Trimming cost V 1 base and J 1 base; bases outside gene matches: 7. Germline CDR1 LNHDA, CDR2 SQIVND (reference sequence). CDR3 size: 18 residues. DNA of the CDR3: TGTGCCAGTAGTATAGGGGGACAGGGGGCTGGGTCGAACACTGAAGCTTTCTTT. Its translation is CASSIGGQGAGSNTEAFF.

This chain joins TRBV19 and TRBJ1-5, with D uncertain. Trimming left V 3 bases short and J 0 bases short, with 12 bases between. This CDR3 region has 16 residues. Germline CDR1 reads LNHDA; CDR2 reads SQIVND (reference sequence). Here the CDR3 reads CASSILQIYSNQPQHF. The CDR3 DNA is TGTGCCAGTAGTATCCTCCAGATCTATAGCAATCAGCCCCAGCATTTT.

The chain carries TRBV12-3 or TRBV12-4 and TRBJ1-5; no definite D call. V was pared by 6 bases and J by 1 base, with 7 bases between. CDR3 length: 13 amino acids. CDR3 in amino acids: CASSFMSNQPQHF. The CDR3 DNA reads as TGTGCCAGCAGCTTCATGAGCAATCAGCCCCAGCATTTT.

The genes are TRBV9 and TRBJ2-1, with 7 positions matching TRBD2. The CDR3 sequence is 14 residues long. Germline V gene sequence: CDR1 SGDLS, CDR2 YYNGEE. Trimming cost V 5 bases and J 8 bases; bases outside gene matches: 10. The chain's CDR3 is CASSERGLGDEQFF. The CDR3, as DNA: TGTGCCAGCAGTGAGCGGGGACTGGGCGATGAGCAGTTCTTC.

The chain employs TRBV4-3 and TRBJ1-6; 8 bases align to TRBD1. This CDR3 region has 16 residues. The germline V gene has CDR1 LGHNA and CDR2 YSLEER. The J segment lost 5 bases and the V segment lost 2 bases, leaving 5 bases of the junction unmatched. The CDR3 reads CASSQLEGQDNSPLHF. CDR3 DNA sequence: TGCGCCAGCAGCCAATTAGAGGGACAGGATAATTCACCCCTCCACTTT.

The chain couples TRBV10-3 to TRBJ1-3; D unresolved. CDR1 ENHRY and CDR2 SYGVKD come from the germline V gene. V was clipped by 8 bases and J by 1 base, with 6 bases between them. The CDR3 extends over 12 amino acids. The DNA for the CDR3 is TGTGCCATCGGAGATTCTGGAAACACCATATATTTT. Its protein product is CAIGDSGNTIYF.